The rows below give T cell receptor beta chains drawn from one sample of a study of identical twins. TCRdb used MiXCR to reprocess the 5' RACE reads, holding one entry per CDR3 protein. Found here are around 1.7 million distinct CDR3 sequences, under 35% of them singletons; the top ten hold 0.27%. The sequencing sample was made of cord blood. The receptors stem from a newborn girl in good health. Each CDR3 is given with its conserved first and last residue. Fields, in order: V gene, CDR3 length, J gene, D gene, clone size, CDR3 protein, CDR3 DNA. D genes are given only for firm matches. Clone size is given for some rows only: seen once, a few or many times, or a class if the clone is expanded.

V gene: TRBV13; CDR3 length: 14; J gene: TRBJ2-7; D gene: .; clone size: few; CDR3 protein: CASSLDMVSYEQYF; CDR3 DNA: TGTGCCAGCAGCTTAGACATGGTGTCCTACGAGCAGTACTTC
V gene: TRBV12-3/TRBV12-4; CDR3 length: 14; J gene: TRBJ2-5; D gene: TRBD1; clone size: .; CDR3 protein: CASSLWDSQETQYF; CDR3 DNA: TGTGCCAGCAGTTTATGGGACAGTCAAGAGACCCAGTACTTC
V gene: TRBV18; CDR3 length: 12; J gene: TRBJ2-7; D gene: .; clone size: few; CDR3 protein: CASSPGGDEQYF; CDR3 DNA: TGTGCCAGCTCACCAGGCGGTGACGAGCAGTACTTC
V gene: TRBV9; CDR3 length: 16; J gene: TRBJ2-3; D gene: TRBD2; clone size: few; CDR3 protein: CASSVEGGRARDTQYF; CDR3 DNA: TGTGCCAGCAGCGTAGAAGGTGGGAGGGCCCGGGATACGCAGTATTTT
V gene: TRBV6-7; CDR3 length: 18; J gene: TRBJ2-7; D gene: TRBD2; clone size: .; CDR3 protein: CASSYSRKTSAGGNEQYF; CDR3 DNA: TGTGCCAGCAGTTACTCGAGGAAGACGTCAGCGGGAGGGAACGAGCAGTACTTC
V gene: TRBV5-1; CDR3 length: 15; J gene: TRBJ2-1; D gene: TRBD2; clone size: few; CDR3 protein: CASSLAGREYNEQFF; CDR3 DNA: TGCGCCAGCAGCTTGGCCGGGCGGGAGTACAATGAGCAGTTCTTC
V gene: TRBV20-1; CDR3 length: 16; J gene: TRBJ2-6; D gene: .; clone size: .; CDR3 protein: CSARDPWGSGANVLTF; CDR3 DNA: TGCAGTGCTAGAGATCCCTGGGGATCTGGGGCCAACGTCCTGACTTTC
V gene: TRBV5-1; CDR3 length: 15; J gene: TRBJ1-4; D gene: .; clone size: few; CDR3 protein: CASSPNGRGNEKLFF; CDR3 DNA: TGCGCCAGCAGCCCAAACGGGAGGGGGAATGAAAAACTGTTTTTT
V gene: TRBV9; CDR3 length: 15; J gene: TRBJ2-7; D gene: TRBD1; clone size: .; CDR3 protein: CASSVATQGAYEQYF; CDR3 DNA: TGTGCCAGCAGCGTAGCAACCCAGGGGGCTTACGAGCAGTACTTC
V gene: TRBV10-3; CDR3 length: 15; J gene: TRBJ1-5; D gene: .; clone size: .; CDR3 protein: CAISESDSPHQPQHF; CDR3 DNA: TGTGCCATCAGTGAGTCGGACAGTCCCCATCAGCCCCAGCATTTT
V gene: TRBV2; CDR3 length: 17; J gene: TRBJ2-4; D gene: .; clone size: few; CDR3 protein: CASSAVWRLLAKNIQYF; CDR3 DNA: TGTGCCAGCAGTGCAGTGTGGAGACTCCTAGCCAAAAACATTCAGTACTTC
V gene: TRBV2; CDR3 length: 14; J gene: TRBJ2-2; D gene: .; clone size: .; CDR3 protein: CASGDVPGPGELFF; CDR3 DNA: TGTGCCAGCGGGGACGTTCCGGGGCCCGGGGAGCTGTTTTTT
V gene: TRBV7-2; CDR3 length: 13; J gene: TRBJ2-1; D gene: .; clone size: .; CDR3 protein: CASSLASSTWQFF; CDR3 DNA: TGTGCCAGCAGCCTCGCGTCGTCTACCTGGCAGTTCTTC
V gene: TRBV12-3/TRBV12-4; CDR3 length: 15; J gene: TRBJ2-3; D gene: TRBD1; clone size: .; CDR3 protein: CASSLGGQGVDTQYF; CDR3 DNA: TGTGCCAGCAGTTTAGGAGGACAGGGGGTAGATACGCAGTATTTT
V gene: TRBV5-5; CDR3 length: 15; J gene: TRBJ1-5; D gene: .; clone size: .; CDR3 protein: CASSLAGGRNRPQHF; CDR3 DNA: TGTGCCAGCAGCTTGGCGGGGGGTCGGAATCGGCCCCAGCATTTT
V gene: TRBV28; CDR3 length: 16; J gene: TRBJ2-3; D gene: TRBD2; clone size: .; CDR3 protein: CASSTPTSGRTDTQYF; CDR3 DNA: TGTGCCAGCAGTACTCCGACTAGCGGCCGCACAGATACGCAGTATTTT